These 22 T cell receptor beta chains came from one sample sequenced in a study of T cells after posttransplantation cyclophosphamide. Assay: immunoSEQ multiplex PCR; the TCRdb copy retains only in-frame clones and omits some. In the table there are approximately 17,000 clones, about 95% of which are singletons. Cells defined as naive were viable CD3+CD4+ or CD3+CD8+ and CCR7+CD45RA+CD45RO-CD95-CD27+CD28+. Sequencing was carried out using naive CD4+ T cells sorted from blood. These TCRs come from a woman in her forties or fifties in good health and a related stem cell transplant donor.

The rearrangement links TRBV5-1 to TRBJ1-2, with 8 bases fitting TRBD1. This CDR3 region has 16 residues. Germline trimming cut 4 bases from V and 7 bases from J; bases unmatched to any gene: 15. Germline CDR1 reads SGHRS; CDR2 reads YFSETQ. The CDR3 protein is CASSPPGQGGMGGYTF. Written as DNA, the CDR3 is TGCGCCAGCAGCCCGCCTGGACAGGGCGGGATGGGTGGCTACACCTTC.

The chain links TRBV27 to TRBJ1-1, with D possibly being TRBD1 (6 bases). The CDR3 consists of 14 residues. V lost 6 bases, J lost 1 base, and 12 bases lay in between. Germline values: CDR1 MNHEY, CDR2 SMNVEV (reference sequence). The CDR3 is CASSWRGGNTEAFF. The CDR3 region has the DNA TGTGCCAGCAGCTGGAGGGGGGGGAACACTGAAGCTTTCTTT.

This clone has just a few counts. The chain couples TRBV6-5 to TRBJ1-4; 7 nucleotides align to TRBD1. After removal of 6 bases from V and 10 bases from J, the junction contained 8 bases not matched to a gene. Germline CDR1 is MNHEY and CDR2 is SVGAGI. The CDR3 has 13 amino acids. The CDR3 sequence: CASSLDRRGKLFF. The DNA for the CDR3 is TGTGCCAGCAGCTTGGACAGGAGGGGAAAACTGTTTTTT.

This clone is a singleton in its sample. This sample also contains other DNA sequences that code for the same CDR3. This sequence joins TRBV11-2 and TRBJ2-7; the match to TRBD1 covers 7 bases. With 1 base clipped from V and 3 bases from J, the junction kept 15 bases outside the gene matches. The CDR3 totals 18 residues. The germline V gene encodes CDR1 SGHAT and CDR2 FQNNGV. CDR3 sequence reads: CASSLGARDRASGYEQYF. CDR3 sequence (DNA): TGTGCCAGCAGCTTAGGAGCGCGCGACAGGGCCTCAGGCTACGAGCAGTACTTC. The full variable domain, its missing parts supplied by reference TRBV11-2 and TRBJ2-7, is EAGVAQSPRYKIIEKRQSVAFWCNPISGHATLYWYQQILGQGPKLLIQFQNNGVVDDSQLPKDRFSAERLKGVDSTLKIQPAKLEDSAVYLCASSLGARDRASGYEQYFGPGTRLTVT.

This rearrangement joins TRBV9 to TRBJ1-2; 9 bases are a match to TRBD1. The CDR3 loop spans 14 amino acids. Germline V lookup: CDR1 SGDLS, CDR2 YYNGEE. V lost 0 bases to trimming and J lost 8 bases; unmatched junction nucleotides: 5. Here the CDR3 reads CASSVDRGRRGYTF. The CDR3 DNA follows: TGTGCCAGCAGCGTAGACAGGGGGCGTAGGGGCTACACCTTC.

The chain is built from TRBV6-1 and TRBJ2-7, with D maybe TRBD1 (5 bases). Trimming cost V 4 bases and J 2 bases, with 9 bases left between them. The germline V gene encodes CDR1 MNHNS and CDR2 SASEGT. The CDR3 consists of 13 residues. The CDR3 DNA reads TGTGCCAGCAGTGTAAACAGGCCCTACGAGCAGTACTTC. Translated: CASSVNRPYEQYF.

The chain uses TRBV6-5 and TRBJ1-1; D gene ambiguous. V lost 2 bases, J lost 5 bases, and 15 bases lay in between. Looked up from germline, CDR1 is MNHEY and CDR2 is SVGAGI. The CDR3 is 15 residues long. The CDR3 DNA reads TGTGCCAGCAGTTACGGGTCCGGGGTTGGTACTGAAGCTTTCTTT. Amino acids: CASSYGSGVGTEAFF.

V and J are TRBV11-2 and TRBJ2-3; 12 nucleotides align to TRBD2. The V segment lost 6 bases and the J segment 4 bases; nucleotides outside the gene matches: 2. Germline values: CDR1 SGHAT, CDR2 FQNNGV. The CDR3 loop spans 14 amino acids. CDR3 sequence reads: CASRRLAGADTQYF. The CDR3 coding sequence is TGTGCCAGCAGAAGACTAGCGGGAGCAGATACGCAGTATTTT. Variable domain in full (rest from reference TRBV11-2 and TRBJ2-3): EAGVAQSPRYKIIEKRQSVAFWCNPISGHATLYWYQQILGQGPKLLIQFQNNGVVDDSQLPKDRFSAERLKGVDSTLKIQPAKLEDSAVYLCASRRLAGADTQYFGPGTRLTVL.

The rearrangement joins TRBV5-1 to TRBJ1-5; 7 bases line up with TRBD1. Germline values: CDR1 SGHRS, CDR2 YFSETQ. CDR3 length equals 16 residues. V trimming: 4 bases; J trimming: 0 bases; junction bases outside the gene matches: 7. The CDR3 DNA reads TGCGCCAGCAGCCCGGGCGGGACAGATAGCAATCAGCCCCAGCATTTT. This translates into CASSPGGTDSNQPQHF.

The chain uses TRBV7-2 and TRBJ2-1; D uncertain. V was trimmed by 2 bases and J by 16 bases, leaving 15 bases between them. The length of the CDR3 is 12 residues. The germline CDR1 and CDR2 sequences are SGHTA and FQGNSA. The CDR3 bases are TGTGCCAGCAGCTTATCTGGCTTGCCCAGTTTCTTC. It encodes CASSLSGLPSFF.

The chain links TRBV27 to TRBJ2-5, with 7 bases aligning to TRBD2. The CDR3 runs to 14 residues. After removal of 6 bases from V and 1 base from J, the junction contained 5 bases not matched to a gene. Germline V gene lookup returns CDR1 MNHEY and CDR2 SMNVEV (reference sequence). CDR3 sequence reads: CASSRDYTQETQYF. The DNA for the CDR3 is TGTGCCAGCAGCCGGGACTACACCCAAGAGACCCAGTACTTC.

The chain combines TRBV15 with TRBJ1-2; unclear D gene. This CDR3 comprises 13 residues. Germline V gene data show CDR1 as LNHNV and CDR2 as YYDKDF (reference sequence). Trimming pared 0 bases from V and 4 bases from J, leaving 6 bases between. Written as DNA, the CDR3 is TGTGCCACCAGCAGAGAACGAGTCTATGGCTACACCTTC. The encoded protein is CATSRERVYGYTF.

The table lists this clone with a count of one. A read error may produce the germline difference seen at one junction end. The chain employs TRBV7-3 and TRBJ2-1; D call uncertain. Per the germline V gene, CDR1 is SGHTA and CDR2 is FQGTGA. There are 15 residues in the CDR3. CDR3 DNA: TGTGCCAGCACCTTAAATGCCCAGCGCTACAATGAGCAGTTCTTC. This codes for CASTLNAQRYNEQFF.

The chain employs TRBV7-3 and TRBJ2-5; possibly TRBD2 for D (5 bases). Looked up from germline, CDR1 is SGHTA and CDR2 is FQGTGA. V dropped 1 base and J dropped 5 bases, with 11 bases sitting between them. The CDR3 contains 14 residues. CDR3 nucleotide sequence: TGTGCCAGCAGCTTAAGGGGAGATCTGGAGACCCAGTACTTC. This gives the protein CASSLRGDLETQYF.

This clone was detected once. CDR3 region: CASTPGYQPQHF. CDR3 nucleotide sequence: TGTGCCAGCACCCCGGGGTATCAGCCCCAGCATTTT. The chain carries TRBV28 and TRBJ1-5; D is undetermined. The CDR3 contains 12 residues. Germline values: CDR1 MDHEN, CDR2 SYDVKM. The V gene lost 7 bases and the J gene lost 5 bases, with 9 bases spanning the gap.

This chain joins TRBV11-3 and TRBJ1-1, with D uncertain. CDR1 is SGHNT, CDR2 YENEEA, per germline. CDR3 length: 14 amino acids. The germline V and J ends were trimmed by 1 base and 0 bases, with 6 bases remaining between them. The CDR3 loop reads CASSLAGVNTEAFF. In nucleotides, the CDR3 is TGTGCCAGCAGCTTAGCCGGAGTGAACACTGAAGCTTTCTTT.

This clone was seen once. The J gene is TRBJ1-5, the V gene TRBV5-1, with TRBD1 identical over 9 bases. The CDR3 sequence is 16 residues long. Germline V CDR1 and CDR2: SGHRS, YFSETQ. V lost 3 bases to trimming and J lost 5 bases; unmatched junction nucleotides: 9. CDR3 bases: TGCGCCAGCAGCTGGGTGACAGGGGGTAAGGATCAGCCCCAGCATTTT. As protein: CASSWVTGGKDQPQHF.

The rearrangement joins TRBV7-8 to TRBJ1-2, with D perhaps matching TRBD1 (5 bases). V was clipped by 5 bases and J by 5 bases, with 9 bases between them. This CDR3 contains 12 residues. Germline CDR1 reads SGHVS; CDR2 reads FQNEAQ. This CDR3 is CASSPGVYGYTF. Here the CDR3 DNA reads TGTGCCAGCAGCCCGGGGGTTTATGGCTACACCTTC.

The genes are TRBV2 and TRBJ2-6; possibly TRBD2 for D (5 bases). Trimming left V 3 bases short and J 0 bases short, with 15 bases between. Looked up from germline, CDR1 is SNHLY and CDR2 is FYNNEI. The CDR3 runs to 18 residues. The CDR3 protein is CASSEGRGPGSGANVLTF. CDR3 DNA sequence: TGTGCCAGCAGTGAGGGTCGCGGGCCCGGCTCTGGGGCCAACGTCCTGACTTTC. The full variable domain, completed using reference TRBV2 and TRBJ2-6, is EPEVTQTPSHQVTQMGQEVILRCVPISNHLYFYWYRQILGQKVEFLVSFYNNEISEKSEIFDDQFSVERPDGSNFTLKIRSTKLEDSAMYFCASSEGRGPGSGANVLTFGAGSRLTVL.

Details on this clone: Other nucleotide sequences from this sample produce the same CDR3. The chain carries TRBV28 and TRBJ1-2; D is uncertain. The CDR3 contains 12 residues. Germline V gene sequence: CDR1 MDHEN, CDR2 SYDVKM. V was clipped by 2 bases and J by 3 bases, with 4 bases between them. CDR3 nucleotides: TGTGCCAGCAGTTTACAGGACTATGGCTACACCTTC. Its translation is CASSLQDYGYTF.

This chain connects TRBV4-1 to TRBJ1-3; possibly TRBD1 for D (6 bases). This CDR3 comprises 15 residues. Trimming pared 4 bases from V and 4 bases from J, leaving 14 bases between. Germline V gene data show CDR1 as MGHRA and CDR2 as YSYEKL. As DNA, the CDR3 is TGCGCCAGCAGCCTAAGGGGGTTACCCGGAAACACCATATATTTT. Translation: CASSLRGLPGNTIYF.

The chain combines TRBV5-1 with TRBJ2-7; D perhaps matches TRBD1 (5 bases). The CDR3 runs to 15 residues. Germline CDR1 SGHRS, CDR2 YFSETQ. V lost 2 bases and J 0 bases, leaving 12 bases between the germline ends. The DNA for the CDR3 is TGCGCCAGCAGCTTCCAGGGAATTAGCTCCTACGAGCAGTACTTC. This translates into CASSFQGISSYEQYF.